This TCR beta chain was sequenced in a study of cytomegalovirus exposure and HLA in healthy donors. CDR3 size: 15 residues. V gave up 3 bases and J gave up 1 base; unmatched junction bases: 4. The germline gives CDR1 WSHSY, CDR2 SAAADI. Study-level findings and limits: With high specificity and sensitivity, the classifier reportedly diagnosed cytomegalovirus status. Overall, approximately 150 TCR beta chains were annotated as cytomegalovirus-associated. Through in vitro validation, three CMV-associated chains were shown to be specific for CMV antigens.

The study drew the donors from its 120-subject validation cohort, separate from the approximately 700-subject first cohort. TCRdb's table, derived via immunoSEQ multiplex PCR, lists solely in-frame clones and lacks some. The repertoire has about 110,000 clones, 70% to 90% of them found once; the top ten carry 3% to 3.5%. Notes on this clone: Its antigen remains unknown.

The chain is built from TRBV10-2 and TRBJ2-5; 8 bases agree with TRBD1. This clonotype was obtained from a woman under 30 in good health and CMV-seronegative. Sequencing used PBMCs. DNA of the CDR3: TGCGCCAGCAGTGAACGGACAGGGCGCCAAGAGACCCAGTACTTC. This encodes CASSERTGRQETQYF.